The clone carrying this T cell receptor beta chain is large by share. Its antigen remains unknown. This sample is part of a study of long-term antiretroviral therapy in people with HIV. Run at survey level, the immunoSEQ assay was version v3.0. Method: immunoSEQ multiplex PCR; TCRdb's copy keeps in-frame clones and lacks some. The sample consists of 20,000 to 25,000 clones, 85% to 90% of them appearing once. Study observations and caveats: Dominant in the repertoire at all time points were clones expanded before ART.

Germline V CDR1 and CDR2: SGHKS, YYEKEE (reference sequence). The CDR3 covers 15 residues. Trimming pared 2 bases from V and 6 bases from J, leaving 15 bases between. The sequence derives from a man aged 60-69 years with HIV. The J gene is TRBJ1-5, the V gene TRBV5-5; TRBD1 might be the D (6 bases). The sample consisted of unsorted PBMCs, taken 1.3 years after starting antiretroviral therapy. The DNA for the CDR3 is TGTGCCAGCAGCTTTACGGCCAGGGGTGGTCAGCCCCAGCATTTT. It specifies CASSFTARGGQPQHF.